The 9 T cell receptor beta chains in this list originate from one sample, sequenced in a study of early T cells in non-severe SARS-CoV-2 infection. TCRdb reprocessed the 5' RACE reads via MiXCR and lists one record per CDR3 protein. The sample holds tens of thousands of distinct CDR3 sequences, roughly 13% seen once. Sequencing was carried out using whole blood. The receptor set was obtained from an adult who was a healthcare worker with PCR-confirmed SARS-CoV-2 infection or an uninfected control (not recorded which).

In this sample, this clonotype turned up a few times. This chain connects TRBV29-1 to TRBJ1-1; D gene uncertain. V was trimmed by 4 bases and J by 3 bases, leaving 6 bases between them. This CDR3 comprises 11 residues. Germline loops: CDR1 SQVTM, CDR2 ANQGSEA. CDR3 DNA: TGCAGCGTTGGGGTATACACTGAAGCTTTCTTT. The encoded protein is CSVGVYTEAFF.

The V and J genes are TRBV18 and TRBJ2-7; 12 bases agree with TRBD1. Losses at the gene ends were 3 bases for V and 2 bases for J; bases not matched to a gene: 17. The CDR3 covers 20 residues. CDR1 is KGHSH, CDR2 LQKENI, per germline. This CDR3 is CASSPRSRDRGPIRTYEQYF. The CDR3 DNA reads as TGTGCCAGCTCACCTCGGAGCCGGGACAGGGGGCCCATACGCACCTACGAGCAGTACTTC.

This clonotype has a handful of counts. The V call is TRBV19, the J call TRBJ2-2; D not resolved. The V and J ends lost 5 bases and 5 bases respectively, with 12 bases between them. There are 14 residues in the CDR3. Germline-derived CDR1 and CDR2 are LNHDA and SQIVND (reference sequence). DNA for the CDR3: TGTGCCAGTAGTTCGGGCAGAGAGACCGGGGAGCTGTTTTTT. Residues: CASSSGRETGELFF. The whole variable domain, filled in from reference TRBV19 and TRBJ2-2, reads DGGITQSPKYLFRKEGQNVTLSCEQNLNHDAMYWYRQDPGQGLRLIYYSQIVNDFQKGDIAEGYSVSREKKESFPLTVTSAQKNPTAFYLCASSSGRETGELFFGEGSRLTVL.

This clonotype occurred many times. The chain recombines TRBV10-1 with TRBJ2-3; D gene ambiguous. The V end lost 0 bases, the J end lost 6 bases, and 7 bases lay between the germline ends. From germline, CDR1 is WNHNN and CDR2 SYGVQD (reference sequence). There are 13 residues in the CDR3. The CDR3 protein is CASSESAVDTQYF. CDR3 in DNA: TGCGCCAGCAGTGAGTCGGCGGTTGATACGCAGTATTTT.

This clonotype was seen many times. The chain's CDR3 is CASSQIAGGSYNEQFF. The CDR3 bases are TGTGCCAGCAGCCAGATAGCGGGGGGCTCCTACAATGAGCAGTTCTTC. The chain combines TRBV14 with TRBJ2-1; 10 bases match TRBD2. V trimming: 3 bases; J trimming: 0 bases; junction bases outside the gene matches: 2. From germline, CDR1 is SGHDN and CDR2 FVKESK. The CDR3 spans 16 residues.

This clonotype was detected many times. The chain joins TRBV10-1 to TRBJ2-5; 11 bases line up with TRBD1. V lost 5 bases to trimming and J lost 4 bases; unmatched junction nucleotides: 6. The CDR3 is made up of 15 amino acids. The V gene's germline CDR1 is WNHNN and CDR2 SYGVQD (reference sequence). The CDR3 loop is CASSSDRGRVETQYF. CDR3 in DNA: TGCGCCAGCAGTTCGGACAGGGGGCGCGTAGAGACCCAGTACTTC.

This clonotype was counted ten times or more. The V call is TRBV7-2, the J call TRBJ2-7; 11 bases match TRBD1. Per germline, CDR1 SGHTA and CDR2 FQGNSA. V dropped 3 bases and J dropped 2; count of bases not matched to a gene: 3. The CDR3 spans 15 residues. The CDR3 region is CASSFPGQGAYEQYF. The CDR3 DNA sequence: TGTGCCAGCAGCTTCCCGGGACAGGGGGCCTACGAGCAGTACTTC.

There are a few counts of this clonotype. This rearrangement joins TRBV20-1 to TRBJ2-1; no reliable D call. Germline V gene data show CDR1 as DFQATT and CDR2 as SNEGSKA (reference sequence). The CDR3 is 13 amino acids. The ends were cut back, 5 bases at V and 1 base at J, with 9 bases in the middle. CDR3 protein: CSAFDASYNEQFF. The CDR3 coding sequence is TGCAGTGCTTTTGACGCTTCCTACAATGAGCAGTTCTTC.

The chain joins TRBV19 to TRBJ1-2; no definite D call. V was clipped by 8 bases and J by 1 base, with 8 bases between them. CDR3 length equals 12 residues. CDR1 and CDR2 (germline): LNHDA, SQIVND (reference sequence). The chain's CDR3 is CASAPNNYGYTF. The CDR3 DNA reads TGTGCCAGTGCGCCGAATAACTATGGCTACACCTTC.